Listed here is a single T cell receptor (beta chain). Its antigen is unidentified. Each donor's blood draw was 7.5 to 10 milliliters of peripheral blood. A second about 7 to 12 cycle PCR used barcoded and J-beta primers. Template switching added a 12-random-nucleotide identifier to every cDNA molecule. Sequencing yielded, for each sample, at least 3 million paired-end reads carrying CDR3. TCRdb re-called the 5' RACE reads through MiXCR, storing one row per CDR3 protein. In the table there are under 1,100,000 distinct CDR3 sequences, almost 25% of which are singletons. This sample is part of a study of blood T cells in healthy people across ages. CDR3 length: 12 amino acids. V lost 6 bases and J lost 7, with 12 bases in between. Germline V CDR1 and CDR2: MNHNY, SVGAGI (reference sequence). Findings and limits, study-wide: When set beside aged donors, long-lived donors presented more naive CD4+ cells and higher diversity.

The same sample was also studied in work on T cells of mothers and their children.

Sequencing was carried out using blood. J is TRBJ1-1 and V is TRBV6-6; maybe TRBD1 (6 bases). This clonotype originated in a girl under 10 years old in good health. The CDR3 DNA reads as TGTGCCAGCAGCCCAGACAGGCGTGAAGCTTTCTTT. It specifies CASSPDRREAFF.